This record covers a single T cell receptor (beta chain). Its antigen is unknown. Generated by immunoSEQ multiplex PCR, the TCRdb table keeps only in-frame clones and is missing some. The table records around 100,000 clones, roughly 90% of them present only once. Healthy donors had no documented immune events, such as infections, while sampled. This CDR3 has 16 residues. Germline CDR1 LGHNA, CDR2 YNFKEQ. Trimming took 1 base from V and 1 from J; bases not matched to a gene: 3. These data belong to a study of identifying expanded T cells in peripheral blood. Study outcomes and limitations: Variance in clone template counts between approximately 2-week samples significantly increased with total template count across all healthy donors.

Sequenced input: blood. The TCR originated in a person between 18 and 75 years old in good health. J is TRBJ2-1 and V is TRBV4-2; 8 bases align to TRBD2. The CDR3, as DNA: TGTGCCAGCAGCCAAGCCCGGGGGGGTTCCTACAATGAGCAGTTCTTC. As protein: CASSQARGGSYNEQFF.